The 17 T cell receptor beta chains below come from one sample, sequenced in a study of T cells in Graves' hyperthyroidism and ophthalmopathy. Researchers amplified the TCR beta CDR3 regions from RNA transcripts. When the TCR CDR3 underwent first-round RT-PCR, the HTBI primer set was used. TCRdb reprocessed the multiplex PCR reads via MiXCR and lists one record per CDR3 protein. The data contain 600,000 to 750,000 distinct CDR3 sequences, roughly 17% of them singletons. Sequenced input: blood. These receptors all stem from a man aged 45-65 years with Graves' hyperthyroidism.

V and J are TRBV19 and TRBJ2-5; D unresolved. The CDR3 is made up of 14 amino acids. V was shortened by 7 bases and J by 2 bases, with 14 bases between the two germline ends. Germline V gene lookup returns CDR1 LNHDA and CDR2 SQIVND (reference sequence). CDR3 sequence (DNA): TGTGCCAGTACCAACAGATTTGGGCAAGAGACCCAGTACTTC. As protein: CASTNRFGQETQYF. Variable domain in full (rest from reference TRBV19 and TRBJ2-5): DGGITQSPKYLFRKEGQNVTLSCEQNLNHDAMYWYRQDPGQGLRLIYYSQIVNDFQKGDIAEGYSVSREKKESFPLTVTSAQKNPTAFYLCASTNRFGQETQYFGPGTRLLVL.

This clonotype was recorded a few times. V gene TRBV28 combines with J gene TRBJ2-1; TRBD2 aligns across 11 bases. The CDR3 length is 14 residues. Germline CDR1 and CDR2: MDHEN and SYDVKM. J gave up 6 bases and V 8 bases, and 6 bases lay outside the gene matches. The CDR3 DNA follows: TGTGCCAGCGGGTGGCTAGCGGGAGGCAATGAGCAGTTCTTC. Its translation: CASGWLAGGNEQFF.

About this clonotype: This may be a read error: a much more frequent sequence differs by one nucleotide. This rearrangement joins TRBV19 to TRBJ2-7; 10 nucleotides match TRBD1. The CDR3 has 16 residues. CDR1 is LNHDA and CDR2 is SQIVND in the germline V gene (reference sequence). CDR3: CSTARTGTGVAYEQYF. CDR3 DNA: TGTTCCACGGCAAGGACCGGGACAGGGGTAGCCTACGAGCAGTACTTC.

This chain joins TRBV27 and TRBJ2-7; 8 positions agree with TRBD2. Germline V gives CDR1 MNHEY, CDR2 SMNVEV (reference sequence). With V trimmed by 5 bases and J by 5 bases, 11 bases remained unmatched. The CDR3 contains 15 residues. The CDR3, as DNA: TGTGCCAGCAGTGGACGACGAGCGGGAGAAAACGAGCAGTACGTC. Translating gives CASSGRRAGENEQYV.

There are many counts of this clonotype. The genes are TRBV12-3 or TRBV12-4 and TRBJ1-5; D is uncertain. V shed 3 bases and J shed 5 bases, with 8 bases lying between them. This CDR3 region has 13 residues. CDR3 in DNA: TGTGCCAGCAGTTTTTCTGGGGATCAGCCCCAGCATTTT. Translated: CASSFSGDQPQHF.

This clonotype was seen repeatedly, ten times or more. The gene calls are TRBV5-1 and TRBJ2-3; D not resolved. Trimming left V 6 bases short and J 3 bases short, with 14 bases between. CDR1 SGHRS and CDR2 YFSETQ come from the germline V gene. The CDR3 extends over 14 amino acids. CDR3 sequence reads: CASKTTQGTDTQYF. The CDR3 DNA reads as TGCGCCAGCAAAACGACCCAAGGGACAGATACGCAGTATTTT.

This clonotype was recorded many times. In DNA, the CDR3 is TGTGCCAGCAGTCTCGCACGATACCAAGAGACCCAGTACTTC. Translating it yields CASSLARYQETQYF. V is TRBV27 and J is TRBJ2-5; D is undetermined. The CDR3 has 14 amino acids. Germline values: CDR1 MNHEY, CDR2 SMNVEV (reference sequence). Trimming cost V 5 bases and J 0 bases, with 10 bases left between them.

This clonotype was picked up many times. The J gene is TRBJ1-2, the V gene TRBV2, with a tentative D call TRBD1 (6 bases). V was trimmed by 8 bases and J by 1 base, leaving 11 bases between them. There are 13 residues in the CDR3. Germline lookup yields CDR1 SNHLY and CDR2 FYNNEI. The CDR3 here is CASCQGINYGYTF. The CDR3, as DNA: TGTGCCAGCTGTCAGGGGATTAACTATGGCTACACCTTC. Looking up the rest from reference TRBV2 and TRBJ1-2 gives the full variable domain: EPEVTQTPSHQVTQMGQEVILRCVPISNHLYFYWYRQILGQKVEFLVSFYNNEISEKSEIFDDQFSVERPDGSNFTLKIRSTKLEDSAMYFCASCQGINYGYTFGSGTRLTVV.

There are many counts of this clonotype. The chain is built from TRBV29-1 and TRBJ2-1; 9 nucleotides line up with TRBD2. Per the germline V gene, CDR1 is SQVTM and CDR2 is ANQGSEA. This CDR3 region has 17 residues. J lost 7 bases, V lost 4 bases, and 17 bases had no gene match. The CDR3 DNA follows: TGCAGCGTTGGCCCAGCGGGAGGTCGAGCGGGGCAGAATGAGCAGTTCTTC. This gives the protein CSVGPAGGRAGQNEQFF.

The chain combines TRBV29-1 with TRBJ2-3; D remains ambiguous. CDR3 length: 12 residues. Trimming left V 4 bases short and J 2 bases short, with 7 bases between. The germline V gene encodes CDR1 SQVTM and CDR2 ANQGSEA. CDR3 in DNA: TGCAGCGTTGTAATCTTCACAGATACGCAGTATTTT. It specifies CSVVIFTDTQYF.

This clonotype was recorded only once. J is TRBJ2-1 and V is TRBV5-4, with D perhaps TRBD1 or TRBD2 (7 bases each). The germline V gene encodes CDR1 SGHNT and CDR2 YYREEE (reference sequence). Trimming stripped 3 bases from V and 10 bases from J, with 20 bases between. The CDR3 consists of 15 residues. The CDR3 DNA follows: TGTGCCAGCAGCTCGAAAGCGGGGACAGTGGCCGAGCAGTTCTTC. It yields the protein CASSSKAGTVAEQFF. Full variable domain (missing parts from reference TRBV5-4 and TRBJ2-1): ETGVTQSPTHLIKTRGQQVTLRCSSQSGHNTVSWYQQALGQGPQFIFQYYREEENGRGNFPPRFSGLQFPNYSSELNVNALELDDSALYLCASSSKAGTVAEQFFGPGTRLTVL.

This clonotype was picked up a small number of times. V gene TRBV7-9 combines with J gene TRBJ2-1; D is unclear. Trimming removed 5 bases at V and 3 bases at J, with 11 bases between. Germline CDR1 reads SEHNR; CDR2 reads FQNEAQ (reference sequence). The CDR3 has 14 residues. CDR3 region: CASSPDVDYNEQFF. The CDR3 nucleotides read TGTGCCAGCAGCCCCGATGTGGACTACAATGAGCAGTTCTTC.

V usage is TRBV27 and J usage is TRBJ1-2; 7 nucleotides match TRBD1. CDR3 length equals 13 residues. J was trimmed by 6 bases and V by 3 bases; bases with no gene match: 4. CDR1 and CDR2 (germline): MNHEY, SMNVEV (reference sequence). CDR3 in amino acids: CASSFVTGNGYTF. CDR3 DNA sequence: TGTGCCAGCAGTTTCGTGACAGGGAATGGCTACACCTTC.

The chain carries TRBV19 and TRBJ2-2; the D is unclear. Per germline, CDR1 LNHDA and CDR2 SQIVND (reference sequence). Trimming stripped 5 bases from V and 7 bases from J, with 17 bases between. The CDR3 consists of 15 residues. The CDR3 protein is CASSSIAPRNGELFF. DNA for the CDR3: TGTGCCAGTAGTTCGATAGCTCCAAGGAACGGGGAGCTGTTTTTT.

This clonotype came up many times. The rearrangement joins TRBV28 to TRBJ2-7; possibly TRBD1 or TRBD2 for D (6 bases each). This CDR3 has 14 amino acids. V was clipped by 5 bases and J by 6 bases, with 17 bases between them. The germline CDR1 and CDR2 sequences are MDHEN and SYDVKM. CDR3 region: CASSPPRGPGEQYF. CDR3 DNA sequence: TGTGCCAGCAGTCCCCCCCGGGGGCCAGGCGAGCAGTACTTC.

This clonotype was recorded at least ten times. The CDR3 reads CAISESGTGEQFF. The CDR3, as DNA: TGTGCCATCAGTGAGTCAGGGACAGGGGAGCAGTTCTTC. The chain employs TRBV10-3 and TRBJ2-1, with 9 bases lining up with TRBD1. Per germline, CDR1 ENHRY and CDR2 SYGVKD. V was pared by 0 bases and J by 10 bases, with 1 base of the junction left unmatched. The length of the CDR3 is 13 residues.

The rearrangement uses TRBV11-2 and TRBJ2-2, with a tentative D call TRBD1 (5 bases). Germline V gene lookup returns CDR1 SGHAT and CDR2 FQNNGV. The CDR3 covers 17 residues. The V gene lost 4 bases and the J gene lost 1 base, with 16 bases spanning the gap. This chain's CDR3 is CASSWGLRQQNTGELFF. For the CDR3, the DNA is TGTGCCAGCAGCTGGGGTTTGAGACAGCAGAACACCGGGGAGCTGTTTTTT.